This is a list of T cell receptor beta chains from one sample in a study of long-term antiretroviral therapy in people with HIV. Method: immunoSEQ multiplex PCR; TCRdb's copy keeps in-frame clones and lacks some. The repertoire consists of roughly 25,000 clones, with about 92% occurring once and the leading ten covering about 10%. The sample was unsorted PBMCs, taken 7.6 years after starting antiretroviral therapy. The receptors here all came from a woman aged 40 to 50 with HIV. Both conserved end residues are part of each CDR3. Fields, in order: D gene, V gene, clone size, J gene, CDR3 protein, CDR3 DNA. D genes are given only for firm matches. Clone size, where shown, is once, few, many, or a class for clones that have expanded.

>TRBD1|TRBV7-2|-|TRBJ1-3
CASSRQGQGNTIYF
TGTGCCAGCAGCCGACAGGGGCAAGGAAACACCATATATTTT
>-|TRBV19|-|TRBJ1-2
CASSIQRGNYGYTF
TGTGCCAGTAGTATTCAGAGGGGGAACTATGGCTACACCTTC
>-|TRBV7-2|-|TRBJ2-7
CASSLAAYEQYF
TGTGCCAGCAGCTTAGCAGCCTACGAGCAGTACTTC
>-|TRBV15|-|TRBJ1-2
CATTGNNYGYTF
TGTGCCACCACAGGGAATAACTATGGCTACACCTTC
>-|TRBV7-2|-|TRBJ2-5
CASSSWGGAGETQYF
TGTGCCAGCAGCTCCTGGGGGGGCGCGGGGGAGACCCAGTACTTC
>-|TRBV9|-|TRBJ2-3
CASSVYSSTDTQYF
TGTGCCAGCAGCGTTTATTCTAGCACAGATACGCAGTATTTT
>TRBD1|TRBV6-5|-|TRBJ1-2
CASSEGNRGYGYTF
TGTGCCAGCAGTGAAGGGAACAGGGGCTATGGCTACACCTTC
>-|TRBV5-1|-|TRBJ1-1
CASSLGPPNTEAFF
TGCGCCAGCAGCTTGGGCCCCCCGAACACTGAAGCTTTCTTT
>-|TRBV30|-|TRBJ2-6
CAWSSDSGANVLTF
TGTGCCTGGAGCTCAGACTCTGGGGCCAACGTCCTGACTTTC
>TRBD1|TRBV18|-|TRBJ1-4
CASSPGFDREGEKLFF
TGTGCCAGCTCACCCGGTTTCGACAGGGAGGGTGAAAAACTGTTTTTT
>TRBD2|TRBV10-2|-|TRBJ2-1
CASSQLAGGPDEQFF
TGCGCCAGCAGCCAACTAGCGGGGGGTCCGGATGAGCAGTTCTTC
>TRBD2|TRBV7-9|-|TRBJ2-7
CASSLVPSGGSYEQYF
TGTGCCAGCAGCTTAGTTCCTAGCGGGGGTTCCTACGAGCAGTACTTC
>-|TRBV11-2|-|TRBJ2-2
CASSRTDGELFF
TGTGCCAGCAGTAGGACAGACGGGGAGCTGTTTTTT
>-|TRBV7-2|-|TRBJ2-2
CASSLSPPGELFF
TGTGCCAGCAGCTTATCACCCCCCGGGGAGCTGTTTTTT
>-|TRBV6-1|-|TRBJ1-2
CASSLGQSPNYGYTF
TGTGCCAGCAGTCTCGGACAGTCCCCAAACTATGGCTACACCTTC
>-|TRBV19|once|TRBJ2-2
CASSPLFTGELFF
TGTGCCAGTAGCCCCCTTTTCACCGGGGAGCTGTTTTTT
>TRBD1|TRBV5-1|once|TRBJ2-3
CASSSTGGPTDTQYF
TGCGCCAGCAGCTCGACAGGGGGCCCCACAGATACGCAGTATTTT
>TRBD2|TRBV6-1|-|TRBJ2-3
CASSDGRGGVVSTDTQYF
TGTGCCAGCAGTGATGGGCGGGGGGGCGTTGTGAGCACAGATACGCAGTATTTT
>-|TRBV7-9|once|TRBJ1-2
CASNRGGIYGYTF
TGTGCCAGCAACCGGGGGGGAATCTATGGCTACACCTTC
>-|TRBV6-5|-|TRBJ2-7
CASKGGAYEQYF
TGTGCCAGCAAAGGAGGGGCGTACGAGCAGTACTTC
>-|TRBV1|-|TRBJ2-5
CTSESSGPIKETQYF
TGCACCAGCGAATCGTCGGGACCCATAAAAGAGACCCAGTACTTC
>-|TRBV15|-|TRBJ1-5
CATSQKVAQPQHF
TGTGCCACCAGCCAGAAGGTGGCTCAGCCCCAGCATTTT
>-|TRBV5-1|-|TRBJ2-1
CASFISFSGEQFF
TGCGCCAGCTTCATTTCATTCAGTGGTGAGCAGTTCTTC
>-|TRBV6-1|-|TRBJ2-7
CASSEGPVLSEQYF
TGTGCCAGCAGTGAAGGTCCGGTACTTTCCGAGCAGTACTTC
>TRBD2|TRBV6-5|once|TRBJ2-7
CASRPGGWDEQYF
TGTGCCAGCAGACCGGGAGGGTGGGACGAGCAGTACTTC
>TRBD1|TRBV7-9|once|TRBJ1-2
CASGRQGADYGYTF
TGTGCCAGTGGGCGGCAGGGGGCAGACTATGGCTACACCTTC
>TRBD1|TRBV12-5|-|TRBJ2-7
CASGTRSGTGRKTYEQYF
TGTGCTAGTGGTACAAGATCCGGGACAGGGCGTAAAACCTACGAGCAGTACTTC
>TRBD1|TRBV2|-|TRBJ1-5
CASSDWTGGVGQPQHF
TGTGCCAGCAGTGACTGGACAGGGGGCGTTGGACAGCCCCAGCATTTT
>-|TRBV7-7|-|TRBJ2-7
CASSLRDNYEQYF
TGTGCCAGCAGCTTAAGGGACAACTACGAGCAGTACTTC
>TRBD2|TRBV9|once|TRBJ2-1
CASSKPGTSGANEQFF
TGTGCCAGCAGCAAACCCGGGACTAGCGGGGCTAATGAGCAGTTCTTC
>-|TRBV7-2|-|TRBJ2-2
CASRPYRFGTGELFF
TGTGCCAGCAGACCCTACCGGTTTGGCACCGGGGAGCTGTTTTTT
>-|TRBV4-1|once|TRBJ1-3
CASSRTKSDTIYF
TGCGCCAGCAGCCGTACGAAATCGGACACCATATATTTT
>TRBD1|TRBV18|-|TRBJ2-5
CASSQGADQETQYF
TGTGCCAGCTCACAGGGGGCCGACCAAGAGACCCAGTACTTC
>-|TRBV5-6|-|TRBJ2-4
CASSLHPRRGLAKNIQYF
TGTGCCAGCAGCCTTCACCCGCGGAGGGGGTTAGCCAAAAACATTCAGTACTTC
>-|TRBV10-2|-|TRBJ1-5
CASSDSPDNQPQHF
TGCGCCAGCAGTGACAGTCCAGACAATCAGCCCCAGCATTTT
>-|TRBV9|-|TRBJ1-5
CASSVEGSIQPQHF
TGTGCCAGCAGCGTAGAGGGCAGTATTCAGCCCCAGCATTTT
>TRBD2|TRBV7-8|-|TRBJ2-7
CATGVAGSYEQYF
TGTGCCACGGGGGTAGCGGGGTCCTACGAGCAGTACTTC